What follows describes a single T cell receptor beta chain. This sample was included in a study of blood T cell repertoires in COVID-19. Study context: Italy, Spain and the United States were the sources of the convalescent and acute COVID-19 samples.

The CDR3 contains 14 residues. Germline lookup yields CDR1 SGDLS and CDR2 YYNGEE. V dropped 1 base and J dropped 1 base, with 8 bases sitting between them. Repertoires were generated with immunoSEQ multiplex PCR, while TCRdb's copy carries only in-frame clones and drops some. The sample carries over 200,000 clones, nearly 90% recorded once. The chain has TRBV9 and TRBJ1-1; D remains ambiguous. Source material: peripheral blood. The TCR originated in a woman aged 18-29 years who had recovered from COVID-19. In DNA, the CDR3 is TGTGCCAGCAGCGTAAGCGGGTCGAACACTGAAGCTTTCTTT. This sequence encodes CASSVSGSNTEAFF.